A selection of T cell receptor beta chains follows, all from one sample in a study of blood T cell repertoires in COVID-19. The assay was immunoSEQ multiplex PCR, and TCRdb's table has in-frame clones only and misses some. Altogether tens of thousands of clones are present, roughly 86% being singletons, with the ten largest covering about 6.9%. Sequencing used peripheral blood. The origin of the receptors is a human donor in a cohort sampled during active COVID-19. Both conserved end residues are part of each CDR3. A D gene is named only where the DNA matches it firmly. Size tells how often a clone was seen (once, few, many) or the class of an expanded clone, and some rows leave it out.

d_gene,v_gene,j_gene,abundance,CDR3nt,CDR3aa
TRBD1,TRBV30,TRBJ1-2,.,TGTGCCTGGAGTCCAGGGGGTTATGGCTACACCTTC,CAWSPGGYGYTF
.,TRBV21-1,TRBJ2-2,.,TGTGCCAGCAGCAAAGAACGACAAGTATCTATACCTAAGAACACCGGGGAGCTGTTTTTT,CASSKERQVSIPKNTGELFF
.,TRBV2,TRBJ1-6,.,TGTGCCAGCAGTGCTGAGGGAGTCTCCTATAATTCACCCCTCCACTTT,CASSAEGVSYNSPLHF
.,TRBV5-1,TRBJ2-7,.,TGCGCCAGCAGTCGGGACAACTCCTACGAGCAGTACTTC,CASSRDNSYEQYF
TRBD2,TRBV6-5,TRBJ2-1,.,TGTGCCAGCAGTTCGCGGACTAGCGGTTCCTACAATGAGCAGTTCTTC,CASSSRTSGSYNEQFF
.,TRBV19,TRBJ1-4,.,TGTGCCAGTAGTACCGGGCGGGAAAATGAAAAACTGTTTTTT,CASSTGRENEKLFF
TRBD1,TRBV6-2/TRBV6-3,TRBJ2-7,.,TGTGCCAGCAGCAAACCCGGGACAGGTCGGTACGAGCAGTACTTC,CASSKPGTGRYEQYF
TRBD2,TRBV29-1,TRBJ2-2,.,TGCAGCATATGGACTAGCGGGGGGCCTACCGGGGAGCTGTTTTTT,CSIWTSGGPTGELFF
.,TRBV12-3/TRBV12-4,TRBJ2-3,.,TGTGCCAGCAGCCCCGGGGGCACAGATACGCAGTATTTT,CASSPGGTDTQYF
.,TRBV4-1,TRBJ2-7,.,TGCGCCAGCAGCCAAGATTCGAAGGCGGGCAGGCACACCTACGAGCAGTACTTC,CASSQDSKAGRHTYEQYF
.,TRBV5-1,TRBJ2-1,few,TGCGCCAGCAGCATTAGCCCGTACAATGAGCAGTTCTTC,CASSISPYNEQFF
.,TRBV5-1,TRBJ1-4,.,TGCGCCAGCAGCCCCATGGGTGGGGGCGCAGGGGAAAAACTGTTTTTT,CASSPMGGGAGEKLFF
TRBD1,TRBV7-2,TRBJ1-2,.,TGTGCCAGCAGCTTAGGGACAGGGGTCTATGGCTACACCTTC,CASSLGTGVYGYTF
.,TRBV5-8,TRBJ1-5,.,TGTGCCAGCAGCTTGGCCGTGGGGGCGATGAGCAATCAGCCCCAGCATTTT,CASSLAVGAMSNQPQHF
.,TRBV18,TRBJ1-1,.,TGTGCCAGCTCGCTCACCGGAGGCGGGGGAAACACTGAAGCTTTCTTT,CASSLTGGGGNTEAFF
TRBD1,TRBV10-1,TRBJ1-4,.,TGCGCCAGCACCGCCCCTGGACAGGCCCAGTGGGAAAAACTGTTTTTT,CASTAPGQAQWEKLFF
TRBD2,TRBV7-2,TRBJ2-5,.,TGTGCCAGCAGCTCCGGGGGGGCGGGGAGAGAGACCCAGTACTTC,CASSSGGAGRETQYF
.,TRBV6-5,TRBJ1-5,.,TGTGCCAGCAGGCCAGGGGATCAGCCCCAGCATTTT,CASRPGDQPQHF
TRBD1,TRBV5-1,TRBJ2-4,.,TGCGCCAGCAGCTTCGGACAGGAGAAAAACATTCAGTACTTC,CASSFGQEKNIQYF
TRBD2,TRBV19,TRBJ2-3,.,TGTGCCAGTAGAGGACTAGCGGGGGGGGATACGCAGTATTTT,CASRGLAGGDTQYF
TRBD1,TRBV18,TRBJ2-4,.,TGTGCCAGCTCACCTCCGGGACAGGGGGCGGTAGCCAAAAACATTCAGTACTTC,CASSPPGQGAVAKNIQYF
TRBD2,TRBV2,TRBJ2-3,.,TGTGCCAGCAGTGACATGTGGGACTACTACACAGATACGCAGTATTTT,CASSDMWDYYTDTQYF
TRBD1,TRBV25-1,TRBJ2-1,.,TGTGCCAGCAGTGAAACCCGGACAGGCGTTGGTGAGCAGTTCTTC,CASSETRTGVGEQFF
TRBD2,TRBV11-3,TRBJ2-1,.,TGTGCCAGCAGCCGGGGGGTTAGGAGTGGGCAGTTCTTC,CASSRGVRSGQFF
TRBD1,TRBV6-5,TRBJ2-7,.,TGTGCCAGCAGGTCTCTGACAGGGGGGGCCTACGAGCAGTACTTC,CASRSLTGGAYEQYF
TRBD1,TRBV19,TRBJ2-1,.,TGTGCCAGTAGTACCTGGACAGGTTACAATGAGCAGTTCTTC,CASSTWTGYNEQFF
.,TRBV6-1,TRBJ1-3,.,TGTGCCAGCAGTGACAAAACTACCGGATGGGACACCATATATTTT,CASSDKTTGWDTIYF
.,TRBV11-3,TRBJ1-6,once,TGTGCCAGCAGCTCAAGTACGGGTGGGAATTCACCCCTCCACTTT,CASSSSTGGNSPLHF
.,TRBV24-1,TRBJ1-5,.,TGTGCCACCAGTGATTTGATCGGACAAGTGATCTGTCCCCAGCATTTT,CATSDLIGQVICPQHF
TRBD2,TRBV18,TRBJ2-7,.,TGTGCCAGCTCGCGACTAGCGGGGGTCTACGAGCAGTACTTC,CASSRLAGVYEQYF
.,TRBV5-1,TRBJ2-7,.,TGCGCCAGCAGCTTGGGGGGCAGGGGTGGCGAGCAGTACTTC,CASSLGGRGGEQYF
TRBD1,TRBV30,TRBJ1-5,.,TGTGCCTGGAAGGACAGGGGGCTAAATCAGCCCCAGCATTTT,CAWKDRGLNQPQHF
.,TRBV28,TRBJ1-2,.,TGTGCCAGCACCACCTATGGGGGCAACTATGGCTACACCTTC,CASTTYGGNYGYTF
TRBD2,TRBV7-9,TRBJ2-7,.,TGTGCCAGCAGCTTCTCTAGCGGAGTCTACGAGCAGTACTTC,CASSFSSGVYEQYF
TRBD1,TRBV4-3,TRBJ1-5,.,TGCGCCAGCAGCCGGGACAGGGGGCTATCGCCCCAGCATTTT,CASSRDRGLSPQHF
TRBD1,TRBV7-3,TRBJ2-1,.,TGTGCCAGCAGCCAGGGGGACAGGGTAGGCAATGAGCAGTTCTTC,CASSQGDRVGNEQFF
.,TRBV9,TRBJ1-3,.,TGTGCCAGCAGCGTAGAGGGAGGGAGTGACACCATATATTTT,CASSVEGGSDTIYF
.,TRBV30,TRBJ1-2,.,TGTGCCTGGAGTCCCCTCCTCGGGGGGGCGGGTGGCTACACCTTC,CAWSPLLGGAGGYTF
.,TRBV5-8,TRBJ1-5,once,TGTGCCAGCAGCTTGTATCTAGCATCTCAGCCCCAGCATTTT,CASSLYLASQPQHF
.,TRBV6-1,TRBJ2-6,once,TGTGCCAGCAGTGGGGGCGGACAGCGCTCTGGGGCCAACGTCCTGACTTTC,CASSGGGQRSGANVLTF
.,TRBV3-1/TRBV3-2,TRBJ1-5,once,TGTGCCAGCGAAACGGCCCTGAGGCAGCCCCAGCATTTT,CASETALRQPQHF
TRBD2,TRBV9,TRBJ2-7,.,TGTGCCAGCAGCCTCGGACTAGCGGGCGGGCGGTTTTCCTACGAGCAGTACTTC,CASSLGLAGGRFSYEQYF
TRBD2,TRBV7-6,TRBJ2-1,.,TGTGCCAGCAGCTTAGCGCAGGGAGGGGCCGCCAGTTATGAGCAGTTCTTC,CASSLAQGGAASYEQFF
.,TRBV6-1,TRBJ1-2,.,TGTGCCAGCAGTGAACGGGGGGGCCCGCAGGGCTACACCTTC,CASSERGGPQGYTF
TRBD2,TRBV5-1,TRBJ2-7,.,TGCGCCAGCAGCTTGGGATGGGGGGAGGGGTCCGACGAGCAGTACTTC,CASSLGWGEGSDEQYF
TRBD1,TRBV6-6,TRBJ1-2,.,TGTGCCAGCAGCCGCGCCGGGACAGGGAATGGCTACACCTTC,CASSRAGTGNGYTF